This T cell receptor (beta chain) came from a study of blood T cell repertoires in COVID-19. Authors' processing steps: Amplification of reference gene primers was used by the study to estimate nucleated cell counts. Profiling relied on immunoSEQ multiplex PCR, and the TCRdb table lists in-frame clones only, not all of them. V, J and clone size were drawn from that table, and D and trimming were deduced from the DNA. The sample holds under 150,000 clones, about nine tenths seen once. Trimming took off 2 bases at V and 0 bases at J, with 7 bases between the two ends. The CDR3 has 14 amino acids. Germline values: CDR1 SGHDN, CDR2 FVKESK.

This clonotype originated in a woman aged 50 to 65 with acute or convalescent COVID-19. The sequencing sample was made of peripheral blood. The chain is built from TRBV14 and TRBJ1-1; D remains unclear. The CDR3 DNA follows: TGTGCCAGCAGCCAACCGGGTATGAACACTGAAGCTTTCTTT. This encodes CASSQPGMNTEAFF.